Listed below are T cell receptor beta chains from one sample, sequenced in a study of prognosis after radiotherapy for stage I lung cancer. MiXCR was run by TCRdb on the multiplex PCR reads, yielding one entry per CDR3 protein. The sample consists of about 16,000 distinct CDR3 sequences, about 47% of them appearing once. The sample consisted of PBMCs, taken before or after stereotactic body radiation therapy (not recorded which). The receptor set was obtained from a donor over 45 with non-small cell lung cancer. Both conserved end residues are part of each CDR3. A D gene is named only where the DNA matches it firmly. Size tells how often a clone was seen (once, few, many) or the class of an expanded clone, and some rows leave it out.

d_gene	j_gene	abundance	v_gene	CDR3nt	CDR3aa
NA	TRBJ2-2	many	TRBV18	TGTGCCAGCTCACCCGGCAGAACGAACACCGGGGAGCTGTTTTTT	CASSPGRTNTGELFF
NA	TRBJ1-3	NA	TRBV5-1	TGCGCCAGCAGCTTGACGGGGGCGCGGGGATCTGGAAACACCATATATTTT	CASSLTGARGSGNTIYF
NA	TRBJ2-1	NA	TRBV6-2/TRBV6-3	TGTGCCAGCAGGGACCGCTCCTACAATGAGCAGTTCTTC	CASRDRSYNEQFF
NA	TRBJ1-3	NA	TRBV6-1	TGTGCCAGCACCGTTTTGCACAGAAGCTCTGGAAACACCATATATTTT	CASTVLHRSSGNTIYF
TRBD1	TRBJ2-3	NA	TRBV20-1	TGCAGTGCCGCCGGGACAGGGGACGCCCGCACAGATACGCAGTATTTT	CSAAGTGDARTDTQYF
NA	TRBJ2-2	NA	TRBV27	TGTGCCAGCAGTTTATCTCTTATGATGGTCACCGGGGAGCTGTTTTTT	CASSLSLMMVTGELFF
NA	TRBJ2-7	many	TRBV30	TGTGCCTGGAGTGGTCAGTCCCGGGACTCAAGGGTTAGGAGCTCCTACGAGCAGTACTTC	CAWSGQSRDSRVRSSYEQYF
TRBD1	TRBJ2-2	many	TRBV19	TGTGCCAGTACCCCCAGTTGGGGACAGCTGAACACCGGGGAGCTGTTTTTT	CASTPSWGQLNTGELFF
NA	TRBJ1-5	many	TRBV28	TGTGCCAGCAGTTTAGGTGGTAGCAATCAGCCCCAGCATTTT	CASSLGGSNQPQHF
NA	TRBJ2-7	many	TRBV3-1	TGTGCCAGCAGGTTAAGTTCGGTAGTCTCCTACGAGCAGTACTTC	CASRLSSVVSYEQYF
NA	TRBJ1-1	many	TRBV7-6	TGTGCCAGCAGCTTATTATTTATAACACAGATTCTAGCGAACACTGAAGCTTTCTTT	CASSLLFITQILANTEAFF
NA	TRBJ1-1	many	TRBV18	TGTGCCAGCTCACCAAACGCGAACACTGAAGCTTTCTTT	CASSPNANTEAFF
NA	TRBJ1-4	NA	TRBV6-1	TGTGCCACCTCGGGGACCTATGAAAAACTGTTTTTT	CATSGTYEKLFF
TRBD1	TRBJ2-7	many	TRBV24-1	TGTGCCACCAGTGACGACAGGGAGAACTCCTACGAGCAGTACTTC	CATSDDRENSYEQYF
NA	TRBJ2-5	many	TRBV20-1	TGCAGTGCTAGAGACACCCAAGAGACCCAGTACTTC	CSARDTQETQYF
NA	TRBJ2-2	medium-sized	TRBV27	TGTGCCAGCAGTTTATCGCTTAGGACGGTCACCGGGGAGCTGTTTTTT	CASSLSLRTVTGELFF
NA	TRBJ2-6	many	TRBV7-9	TGTGCCAGCAGCTTAAGGATGGGAAGTGAACGAGACTCTGGGGCCAACGTCCTGACTTTC	CASSLRMGSERDSGANVLTF
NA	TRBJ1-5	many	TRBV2	TGTGCCAGCGCAGGGGAAAGTCAGCCCCAGCATTTT	CASAGESQPQHF
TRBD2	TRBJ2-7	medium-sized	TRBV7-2	TGTGCCAGCAGCTTGGCTAGCGGGGGCTTAGAAGAGCAGTACTTC	CASSLASGGLEEQYF
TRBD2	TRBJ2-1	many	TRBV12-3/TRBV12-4	TGTGCCAGCAGTGCGACTAGCGGGGCGTACAATGAGCAGTTCTTC	CASSATSGAYNEQFF
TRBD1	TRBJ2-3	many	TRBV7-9	TGTGCCAGCAGTGAGACAGGGAATTCAGATACGCAGTATTTT	CASSETGNSDTQYF
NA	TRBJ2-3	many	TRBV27	TGTGCCAGCAACCACGCGGATACGCAGTATTTT	CASNHADTQYF
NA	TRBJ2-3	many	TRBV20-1	TGCAGTGCTGAGAGCGGAGGGGGTGGAGATACGCAGTATTTT	CSAESGGGGDTQYF
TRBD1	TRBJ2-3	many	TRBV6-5	TGTGCCAGCAGTTACTCCGGGACAGGGGCCGGAGATACGCAGTATTTT	CASSYSGTGAGDTQYF
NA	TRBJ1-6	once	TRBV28	TGTGCCAGCACCCGGACAAATTCACCCATCCACTTT	CASTRTNSPIHF
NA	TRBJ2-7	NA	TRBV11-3	TGTGCCAGCAGCGAAGGGGGGTACGAGCAGTACTTC	CASSEGGYEQYF
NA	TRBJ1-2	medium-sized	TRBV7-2	TGTGCCAGCAGCTTGGGAATGGGAAGCTATGGCTACACCTTC	CASSLGMGSYGYTF
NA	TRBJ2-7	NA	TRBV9	TGTGCCAGTAGCGTAGTGCTAGAGGGAGACTTCGAGCAGTACTTC	CASSVVLEGDFEQYF
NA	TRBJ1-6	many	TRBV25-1	TGTGCCAGCAGCATACTTCGGGCAGGTGAGTATAATTCACCCCTCCACTTT	CASSILRAGEYNSPLHF
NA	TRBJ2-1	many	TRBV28	TGTGCCAGCAGTGGAGGGGCCGGGAATGAGCAGTTCTTC	CASSGGAGNEQFF
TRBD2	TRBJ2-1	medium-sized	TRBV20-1	TGCAGTTCTTATAGCGGGAGTAGTGAGCAGTTCTTC	CSSYSGSSEQFF
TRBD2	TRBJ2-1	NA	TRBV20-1	TGCAGTGCTAGCAAATGGGCGGGAGCCTACAATGAGCAGTTCTTC	CSASKWAGAYNEQFF
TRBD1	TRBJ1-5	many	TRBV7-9	TGTGCCAGCAGCAAGGGACAGGGTGGGCAGGGGCCCCAGCATTTT	CASSKGQGGQGPQHF
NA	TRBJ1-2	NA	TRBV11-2	TGTGCCAGCAGCTCGGGATTCGGTTTGGATGGCTACACCTTC	CASSSGFGLDGYTF
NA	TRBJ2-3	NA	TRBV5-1	TGCGCCAGCAGCTTGAGGGGAGCTAGCCGAGGCACAGATACGCAGTATTTT	CASSLRGASRGTDTQYF
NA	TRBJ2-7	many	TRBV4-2	TGTGCCAGCAGCCAACTAGGCGAGCAGTACTTC	CASSQLGEQYF
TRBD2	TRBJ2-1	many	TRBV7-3	TGTGCCAGCAGCTTTAGCGGGGGGATCAATGAGCAGTTCTTC	CASSFSGGINEQFF
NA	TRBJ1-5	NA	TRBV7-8	TGTGCCAGCAGCTTAGGCCGGGAATGGAGAAATCAGCCCCAGCATTTT	CASSLGREWRNQPQHF
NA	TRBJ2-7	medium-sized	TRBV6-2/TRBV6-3	TGTGCCAGCAGTTATGCAAGGATCTACGAGCAGTACTTC	CASSYARIYEQYF
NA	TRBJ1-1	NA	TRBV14	TGTGCCAGCAGCCAATTGATTTGGGACTTCCGTGACGCTTTCTTT	CASSQLIWDFRDAFF
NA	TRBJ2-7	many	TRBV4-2	TGTGCCAGCAGCCAAGATGAGAGCGAGACCTACGAGCAGTACTTC	CASSQDESETYEQYF
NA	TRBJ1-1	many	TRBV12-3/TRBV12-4	TGTGCCAGCAGCTTTACCGGGGGGGGTGACACTGAAGCTTTCTTT	CASSFTGGGDTEAFF
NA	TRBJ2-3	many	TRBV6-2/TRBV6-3	TGTGCCAGCAGTTACGTTCCGCCGTTCACAGATACGCAGTATTTT	CASSYVPPFTDTQYF
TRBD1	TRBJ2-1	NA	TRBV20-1	TGCAGTGCCACGGGACAGGGATTAAAGAGCTCCTACAATGAGCAGTTCTTC	CSATGQGLKSSYNEQFF
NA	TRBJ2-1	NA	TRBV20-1	TGCAGTGCTAGTACTGGGAGGGGGATCTACAATGAGCAGTTCTTC	CSASTGRGIYNEQFF
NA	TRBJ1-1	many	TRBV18	TGTGCCAGCTCACCAGAGCAGGGGCACACTGAAGCTTTCTTT	CASSPEQGHTEAFF
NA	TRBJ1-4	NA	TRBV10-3	TGTGCCATCAGTGACCCTCCGGGGTCTGCAACTAATGAAAAACTGTTTTTT	CAISDPPGSATNEKLFF
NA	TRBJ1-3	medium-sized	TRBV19	TGTGCCAGTAGTATGCGCCAAGGGACCAGCATCTCTGGAAACACCATATATTTT	CASSMRQGTSISGNTIYF
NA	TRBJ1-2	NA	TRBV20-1	TGCAGTGCTGGACCGGGGGGGGCTAGTGAAGGTGGCTACACCTTC	CSAGPGGASEGGYTF
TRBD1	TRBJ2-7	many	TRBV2	TGTGCCAGCAGGGGACAGGGTCGTTACGAGCAGTACTTC	CASRGQGRYEQYF
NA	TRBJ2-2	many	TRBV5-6	TGTGCCAGCAGCTTGGGAGTCAGCTTTTCCGGGGAGCTGTTTTTT	CASSLGVSFSGELFF
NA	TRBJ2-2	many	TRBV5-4	TGTGCCAGCAGCGGGGGTTCGAACACCGGGGAGCTGTTTTTT	CASSGGSNTGELFF
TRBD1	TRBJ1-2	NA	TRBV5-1	TGCGCCAGCAGCTTCGACAGGGTTAACTATGGCTACACCTTC	CASSFDRVNYGYTF
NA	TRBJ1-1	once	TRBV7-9	TGTGCCAGCAGCTTAGCGATAAGGGGGGGAGCTTTCTTT	CASSLAIRGGAFF
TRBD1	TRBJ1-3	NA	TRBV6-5	TGTGCCAGCAGCGTCTCTGGGGGGACAGCTGTAAACACCATATATTTT	CASSVSGGTAVNTIYF
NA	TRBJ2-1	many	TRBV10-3	TGTGCCATCACAGCTTCACCGAGCTCCTACAATGAGCAGTTCTTC	CAITASPSSYNEQFF
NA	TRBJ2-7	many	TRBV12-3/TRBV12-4	TGTGCCAGCAGTTTAGCCACCTACGAGCAGTACTTC	CASSLATYEQYF
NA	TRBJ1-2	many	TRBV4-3	TGCGCCAGCAGCCAATCCCCGAATAACTATGGCTACACCTTC	CASSQSPNNYGYTF
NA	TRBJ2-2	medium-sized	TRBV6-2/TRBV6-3	TGTGCCAGCATTCGGGGGGCGCGAACCGGGGAGCTGTTTTTT	CASIRGARTGELFF